One and the same sample provided the 29 T cell receptor beta chains below, sequenced in a study of blood T cell repertoires in COVID-19. TCRdb's copy holds only in-frame clones and misses some; the assay was immunoSEQ multiplex PCR. The sample has about 210,000 clones; roughly four fifths are singletons. Material for sequencing was peripheral blood. These receptors were taken from a woman aged 40 to 49 with acute or convalescent COVID-19.

The V and J genes are TRBV9 and TRBJ2-7; tentative D call: TRBD2 (5 bases). V lost 4 bases and J lost 1, with 18 bases in between. Germline CDR1 is SGDLS and CDR2 is YYNGEE. The CDR3 consists of 16 residues. The CDR3 DNA follows: TGTGCCAGCAGCCCGCGGACGGGTGAGGGTTCCTACGAGCAGTACTTC. The encoded protein is CASSPRTGEGSYEQYF.

The rearrangement joins TRBV19 to TRBJ2-1; a possible D gene is TRBD2 (6 bases). V lost 3 bases and J lost 6, with 15 bases in between. The germline CDR1 and CDR2 sequences are LNHDA and SQIVND (reference sequence). The CDR3 sequence is 15 residues long. CDR3 coding DNA: TGTGCCAGTAGTATGGGGCTAGCGTCACTCAATGAGCAGTTCTTC. Translating gives CASSMGLASLNEQFF.

This clone was detected only a few times. Sequence at one end of the junction differs from germline and may be a read error. V and J are TRBV12-3 or TRBV12-4 and TRBJ2-3; 10 bases line up with TRBD2. The CDR3 runs to 11 residues. The CDR3 sequence is CASSSGLAGVF. CDR3 sequence (DNA): TGTGCCAGCAGTTCGGGGCTAGCGGGGGTTTTT.

This chain uses TRBV30 with TRBJ1-4; 9 nucleotides align to TRBD1. Unmatched junction bases numbered 7, after V lost 3 bases and J lost 8 bases. The germline V gene encodes CDR1 GTSNPN and CDR2 SVGIG (reference sequence). This CDR3 region has 14 residues. CDR3 sequence reads: CAWSFTGGAEKLFF. CDR3 coding DNA: TGTGCCTGGAGCTTTACAGGGGGCGCGGAAAAACTGTTTTTT.

The chain carries TRBV15 and TRBJ2-1, with 7 bases matching TRBD2. J gave up 7 bases and V 0 bases, and 9 bases lay outside the gene matches. This CDR3 spans 16 amino acids. Germline lookup yields CDR1 LNHNV and CDR2 YYDKDF (reference sequence). The CDR3 DNA follows: TGTGCCACCAGCAGAGAGTACGCGGGAGTTTTAAATGAGCAGTTCTTC. Translation: CATSREYAGVLNEQFF.

As regards this clone: Other DNA sequences in the same sample also yield this CDR3. The CDR3 spells CASSYFGTGNSNQPQHF. Written as DNA, the CDR3 is TGTGCCAGCAGTTACTTTGGGACAGGTAATAGCAATCAGCCCCAGCATTTT. V gene TRBV6-2 or TRBV6-3 combines with J gene TRBJ1-5; 8 nucleotides agree with TRBD1. The CDR3 runs 17 residues. CDR1 and CDR2 (germline): MNHEY, SVGEGT. Trimming removed 1 base from V and 0 bases from J; junction bases left unmatched: 5.

This chain uses TRBV6-5 with TRBJ1-6, with a possible D match to TRBD1 (5 bases). Germline loops: CDR1 MNHEY, CDR2 SVGAGI. The CDR3 length is 13 residues. Trimming removed 6 bases from V and 10 bases from J, with 13 bases in between. CDR3: CASSPRQLSPLHF. CDR3 DNA sequence: TGTGCCAGCAGCCCGAGACAGTTATCACCCCTCCACTTT.

This clone came up once. The rearrangement links TRBV19 to TRBJ2-3; maybe TRBD2 (6 bases). The CDR3 totals 15 residues. Per the germline V gene, CDR1 is LNHDA and CDR2 is SQIVND (reference sequence). Trimming left V 0 bases short and J 6 bases short, with 13 bases between. CDR3 region: CASSIDKAAGDTQYF. CDR3 coding DNA: TGTGCCAGTAGTATAGATAAGGCGGCGGGGGATACGCAGTATTTT.

There are a few counts of this clone. The chain has TRBV5-1 and TRBJ2-1, with 9 bases lining up with TRBD1. This CDR3 is 15 amino acids long. Germline CDR1 is SGHRS and CDR2 is YFSETQ. Germline trimming cut 0 bases from V and 3 bases from J; bases unmatched to any gene: 1. CDR3 nucleotide sequence: TGCGCCAGCAGCTTGGGGGGACAGGGCTACAATGAGCAGTTCTTC. Protein product: CASSLGGQGYNEQFF.

The chain recombines TRBV19 with TRBJ1-1; TRBD1 agrees at 8 bases. V was pared by 5 bases and J by 5 bases, with 10 bases of the junction left unmatched. The CDR3 runs 15 residues. Germline V gene sequence: CDR1 LNHDA, CDR2 SQIVND (reference sequence). CDR3 nucleotide sequence: TGTGCCAGTAGTCTGGCCAGGGGGCGATGGACTGAAGCTTTCTTT. It specifies CASSLARGRWTEAFF.

This clone was detected only once. The CDR3 sequence: CASSNPPGRNYEQYF. The DNA of the CDR3 is TGTGCCAGTAGTAATCCCCCCGGGAGAAACTACGAGCAGTACTTC. This chain joins TRBV19 and TRBJ2-7; a possible D gene is TRBD2 (6 bases). The CDR3 sequence is 15 residues long. Trimming left V 4 bases short and J 3 bases short, with 16 bases between. Germline V gene lookup returns CDR1 LNHDA and CDR2 SQIVND (reference sequence).

CDR3 protein: CASSLGLARATDTQYF. DNA of the CDR3: TGCGCCAGCAGCTTAGGACTAGCAAGGGCCACAGATACGCAGTATTTT. The V call is TRBV5-1, the J call TRBJ2-3, with 8 bases fitting TRBD2. The CDR3 is 16 residues long. CDR1 and CDR2 (germline): SGHRS, YFSETQ. Losses at the gene ends were 2 bases for V and 2 bases for J; bases not matched to a gene: 7.

To note about this clone: Other DNA sequences from this sample encode an identical CDR3 as well. The V and J genes are TRBV2 and TRBJ1-3; a possible D gene is TRBD1 (6 bases). The CDR3 length is 14 residues. Germline V gene sequence: CDR1 SNHLY, CDR2 FYNNEI. V was trimmed by 6 bases and J by 0 bases, leaving 9 bases between them. The CDR3 DNA reads as TGTGCCAGCAGAAGACAGGTCTCTGGAAACACCATATATTTT. As protein: CASRRQVSGNTIYF.

V usage is TRBV9 and J usage is TRBJ1-1; maybe TRBD1 (6 bases). The CDR3 loop spans 13 amino acids. From germline, CDR1 is SGDLS and CDR2 YYNGEE. Trimming pared 0 bases from V and 5 bases from J, leaving 8 bases between. The CDR3 spells CASSVDRATEAFF. In DNA form, the CDR3 reads TGTGCCAGCAGCGTAGACAGGGCAACTGAAGCTTTCTTT.

This chain links TRBV6-2 or TRBV6-3 with TRBJ1-5, with a weak D call TRBD1 (6 bases). Germline V CDR1 and CDR2: MNHEY, SVGEGT. The CDR3 sequence is 18 residues long. Trimming removed 2 bases at V and 0 bases at J, with 17 bases between. DNA of the CDR3: TGTGCCAGCAGTTACAGGCCTTATGGGGGCGATAGCAATCAGCCCCAGCATTTT. It translates to CASSYRPYGGDSNQPQHF.

This chain connects TRBV9 to TRBJ1-1; D is possibly TRBD1 (5 bases). Trimming took off 0 bases at V and 8 bases at J, with 14 bases between the two ends. Germline CDR1 is SGDLS and CDR2 is YYNGEE. The length of the CDR3 is 14 residues. This CDR3 reads CASSVGDPGDEAFF. For the CDR3, the DNA is TGTGCCAGCAGCGTAGGAGATCCGGGGGACGAAGCTTTCTTT.

This clone was detected only once. This chain links TRBV3-1 (or the pseudogene TRBV3-2) with TRBJ2-3; 9 nucleotides match TRBD2. After removal of 2 bases from V and 4 bases from J, the junction contained 25 bases not matched to a gene. The length of the CDR3 is 22 residues. Germline CDR1 LGHDT, CDR2 YNNKEL (reference sequence). In DNA, the CDR3 is TGTGCCAGCAGCCAACCCCCGGGGCGGGAGGGGCACACAGAGGGGCCCGCAGATACGCAGTATTTT. It encodes CASSQPPGREGHTEGPADTQYF.

This chain links TRBV7-2 with TRBJ2-1, with D possibly matching TRBD2 (5 bases). V gave up 3 bases and J gave up 6 bases, with 18 bases separating them. The germline CDR1 and CDR2 sequences are SGHTA and FQGNSA. The CDR3 contains 16 residues. The CDR3 protein is CASSFSLAGGVNEQFF. CDR3 nucleotide sequence: TGTGCCAGCAGCTTCAGTCTGGCGGGTGGCGTCAATGAGCAGTTCTTC.

The genes are TRBV7-2 and TRBJ2-7, with D possibly being TRBD1 (5 bases). The germline gives CDR1 SGHTA, CDR2 FQGNSA. V was trimmed by 5 bases and J by 4 bases, leaving 27 bases between them. This CDR3 comprises 18 residues. This CDR3 reads CASSPRLLQGVIQYEQYF. The CDR3 region has the DNA TGTGCCAGCAGCCCTCGCCTGCTACAAGGGGTAATCCAGTACGAGCAGTACTTC.

The chain links TRBV29-1 to TRBJ2-7, with 8 bases lining up with TRBD1. From germline, CDR1 is SQVTM and CDR2 ANQGSEA. The ends lost 4 bases at V and 1 base at J; junction bases unmatched: 9. There are 15 residues in the CDR3. The CDR3 nucleotides are TGCAGCGTTGTGGGTGACAGGGGCTCGTCCTACGAGCAGTACTTC. Translating gives CSVVGDRGSSYEQYF.

The chain recombines TRBV11-2 with TRBJ2-1, with D possibly TRBD2 on 6 matching bases. V dropped 5 bases and J dropped 4 bases, with 21 bases sitting between them. Germline CDR1 and CDR2: SGHAT and FQNNGV. The CDR3 is made up of 17 amino acids. The CDR3, as DNA: TGTGCCAGCAGCCAAACCGCGGGGCGGGATTCGTACAATGAGCAGTTCTTC. Translation: CASSQTAGRDSYNEQFF.

The chain couples TRBV7-8 to TRBJ2-7; D is undetermined. CDR3 length: 13 amino acids. V dropped 1 base and J dropped 6 bases, with 10 bases sitting between them. Germline values: CDR1 SGHVS, CDR2 FQNEAQ. CDR3 nucleotides: TGTGCCAGCAGCTTAGTGAGAAGAGGCGAGCAGTACTTC. Protein: CASSLVRRGEQYF.

As concerns this clone: In the same sample, other DNA sequences code for this CDR3. The chain carries TRBV19 and TRBJ1-2; 8 nucleotides line up with TRBD1. The CDR3 runs 12 residues. In germline, CDR1 is LNHDA, CDR2 SQIVND (reference sequence). Trimming took 8 bases from V and 2 from J; bases not matched to a gene: 1. In DNA, the CDR3 is TGTGCCAGTCGGACAGGGAACTATGGCTACACCTTC. Translation: CASRTGNYGYTF.

The table lists this clone with a few counts. The same CDR3 arises from other DNA sequences in this sample as well. The rearrangement joins TRBV5-1 to TRBJ2-7; tentative D call: TRBD1 (6 bases). In germline, CDR1 is SGHRS, CDR2 YFSETQ. The V and J ends lost 2 bases and 4 bases respectively, with 7 bases between them. The CDR3 runs to 12 residues. In nucleotides, the CDR3 is TGCGCCAGCAGCTTACAGGGTTACGAGCAGTACTTC. This sequence encodes CASSLQGYEQYF.

The rearrangement uses TRBV19 and TRBJ1-5; D remains ambiguous. This CDR3 region has 17 residues. Germline-derived CDR1 and CDR2 are LNHDA and SQIVND (reference sequence). Trimming shortened V by 2 bases and J by 0 bases, and 14 bases separated the two germline ends. In DNA form, the CDR3 reads TGTGCCAGTAGTATACCCCAGGCGATATATAGCAATCAGCCCCAGCATTTT. It encodes CASSIPQAIYSNQPQHF.

The chain is built from TRBV28 and TRBJ1-2, with D possibly being TRBD1 (6 bases). Germline V gene lookup returns CDR1 MDHEN and CDR2 SYDVKM. The CDR3 extends over 16 amino acids. V was cut by 5 bases and J by 7 bases, with 23 bases left in between. CDR3 DNA sequence: TGTGCCAGCAGTATCGGTGGGGGTCAGGGGTACAGTGGCTACACCTTC. It codes for CASSIGGGQGYSGYTF.

The chain employs TRBV4-1 and TRBJ1-1; a possible D gene is TRBD1 (6 bases). V lost 1 base and J lost 10, with 19 bases in between. This CDR3 spans 15 amino acids. Per the germline V gene, CDR1 is MGHRA and CDR2 is YSYEKL. The chain's CDR3 is CASSQAAGAGVVAFF. Written as DNA, the CDR3 is TGCGCCAGCAGCCAAGCAGCAGGGGCGGGGGTTGTAGCTTTCTTT.

The J gene is TRBJ1-1, the V gene TRBV12-3 or TRBV12-4, with a possible D match to TRBD1 (6 bases). V gave up 0 bases and J gave up 5 bases, with 7 bases separating them. The CDR3 contains 13 residues. The DNA of the CDR3 is TGTGCCAGCAGTTTAGCAGGGGGTACTGAAGCTTTCTTT. Translation gives CASSLAGGTEAFF.

The chain recombines TRBV27 with TRBJ1-1; tentative D call: TRBD1 (6 bases). V was pared by 3 bases and J by 0 bases, with 17 bases between. There are 17 residues in the CDR3. Germline CDR1 MNHEY, CDR2 SMNVEV (reference sequence). CDR3 amino acids: CASSFSRQAHLNTEAFF. The DNA for the CDR3 is TGTGCCAGCAGTTTCTCTCGACAGGCTCACTTGAACACTGAAGCTTTCTTT.